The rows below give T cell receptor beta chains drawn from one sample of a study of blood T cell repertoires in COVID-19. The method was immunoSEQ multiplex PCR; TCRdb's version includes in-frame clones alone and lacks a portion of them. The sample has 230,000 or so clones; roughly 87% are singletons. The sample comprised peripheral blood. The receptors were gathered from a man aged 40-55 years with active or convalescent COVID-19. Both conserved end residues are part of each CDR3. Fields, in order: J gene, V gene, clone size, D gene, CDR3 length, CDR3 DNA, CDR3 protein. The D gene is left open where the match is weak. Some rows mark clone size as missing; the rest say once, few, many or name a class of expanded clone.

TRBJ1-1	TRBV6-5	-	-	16	TGTGCCAGCAGTTACTCGGGGGGTAGGGTGAACACTGAAGCTTTCTTT	CASSYSGGRVNTEAFF
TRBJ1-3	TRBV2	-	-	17	TGTGCCAGCAGTGAAGCGCGGGTCACCAGATCTGGAAACACCATATATTTT	CASSEARVTRSGNTIYF
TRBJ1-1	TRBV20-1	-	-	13	TGCAGTGCTAGTGGTGATCCTCCCAAGGGGGCTTTCTTT	CSASGDPPKGAFF
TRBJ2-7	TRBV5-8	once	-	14	TGTGCCAGCAGCTTACAGGGAGTACCCTACGAGCAGTACTTC	CASSLQGVPYEQYF
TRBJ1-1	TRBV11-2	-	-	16	TGTGCCAGCAGCACTCGACGCCGACTTATGAACACTGAAGCTTTCTTT	CASSTRRRLMNTEAFF
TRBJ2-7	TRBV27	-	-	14	TGTGCCAGCAGATCGACAGGTAACTCCTACGAGCAGTACTTC	CASRSTGNSYEQYF
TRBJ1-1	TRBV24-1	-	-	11	TGTGCCACCAGTGAAAGGGGGTTGGCTTTCTTT	CATSERGLAFF
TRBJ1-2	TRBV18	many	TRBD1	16	TGTGCCAGCTCAAGTCCAGACAGGGCACTCAACTATGGCTACACCTTC	CASSSPDRALNYGYTF
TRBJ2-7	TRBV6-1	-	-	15	TGTGCCAGCAGTGAATTGGGGACATACTCCTACGAGCAGTACTTC	CASSELGTYSYEQYF
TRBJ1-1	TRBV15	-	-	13	TGTGCCACCAGCAGAGGCCGGGGTGATGAAGCTTTCTTT	CATSRGRGDEAFF
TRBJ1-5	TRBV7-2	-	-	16	TGTGCCAGCAGCGGGACCGGGACACTTGGCAATCAGCCCCAGCATTTT	CASSGTGTLGNQPQHF